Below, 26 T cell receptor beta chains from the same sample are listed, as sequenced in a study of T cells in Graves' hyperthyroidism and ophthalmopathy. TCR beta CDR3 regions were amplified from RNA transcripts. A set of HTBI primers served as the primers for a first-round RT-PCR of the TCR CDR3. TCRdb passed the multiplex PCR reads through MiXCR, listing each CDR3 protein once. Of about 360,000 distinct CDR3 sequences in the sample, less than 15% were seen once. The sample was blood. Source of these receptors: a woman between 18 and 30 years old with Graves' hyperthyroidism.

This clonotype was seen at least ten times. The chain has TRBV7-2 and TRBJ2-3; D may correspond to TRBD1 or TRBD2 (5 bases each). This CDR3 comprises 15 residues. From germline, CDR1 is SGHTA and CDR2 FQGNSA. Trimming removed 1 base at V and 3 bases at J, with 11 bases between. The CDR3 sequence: CASSLGTGRTDTQYF. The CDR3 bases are TGTGCCAGCAGCTTAGGGACGGGACGGACAGATACGCAGTATTTT.

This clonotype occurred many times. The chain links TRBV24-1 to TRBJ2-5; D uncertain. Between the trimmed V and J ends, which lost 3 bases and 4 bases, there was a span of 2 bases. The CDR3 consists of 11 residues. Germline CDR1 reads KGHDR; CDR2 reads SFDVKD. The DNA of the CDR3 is TGTGCCACCAGTGATAGAGAGACCCAGTACTTC. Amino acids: CATSDRETQYF.

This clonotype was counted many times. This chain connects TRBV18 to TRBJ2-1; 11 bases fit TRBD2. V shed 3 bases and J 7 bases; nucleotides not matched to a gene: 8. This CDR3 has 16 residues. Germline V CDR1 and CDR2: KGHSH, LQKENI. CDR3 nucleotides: TGTGCCAGCTCACCCTTAGCGGGAGGGCCGTGGAATGAGCAGTTCTTC. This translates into CASSPLAGGPWNEQFF.

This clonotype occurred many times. As DNA, the CDR3 is TGCAGTGCTAGAACCCCGGCGGGGTTCACTGAAGCTTTCTTT. Translation: CSARTPAGFTEAFF. The rearrangement uses TRBV20-1 and TRBJ1-1; D remains ambiguous. V gave up 2 bases and J gave up 4 bases, with 14 bases separating them. Per the germline V gene, CDR1 is DFQATT and CDR2 is SNEGSKA (reference sequence). The CDR3 is 14 amino acids.

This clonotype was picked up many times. This CDR3 is CASSEWSGGTELPYGYTF. In DNA, the CDR3 is TGTGCCAGCAGTGAATGGTCGGGGGGGACGGAGCTGCCCTATGGCTACACCTTC. This chain connects TRBV25-1 to TRBJ1-2; TRBD1 might be the D (5 bases). CDR1 is MGHDK, CDR2 SYGVNS, per germline. Trimming took off 1 base at V and 4 bases at J, with 22 bases between the two ends. The CDR3 consists of 18 residues.

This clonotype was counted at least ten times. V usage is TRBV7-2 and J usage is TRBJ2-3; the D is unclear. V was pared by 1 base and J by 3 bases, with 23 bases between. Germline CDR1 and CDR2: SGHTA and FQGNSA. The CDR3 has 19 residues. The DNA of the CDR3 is TGTGCCAGCAGCTTAGGAGGCCCCCTACTGGATATCCGGACAGATACGCAGTATTTT. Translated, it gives CASSLGGPLLDIRTDTQYF. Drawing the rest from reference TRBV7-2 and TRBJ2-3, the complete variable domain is GAGVSQSPSNKVTEKGKDVELRCDPISGHTALYWYRQSLGQGLEFLIYFQGNSAPDKSGLPSDRFSAERTGGSVSTLTIQRTQQEDSAVYLCASSLGGPLLDIRTDTQYFGPGTRLTVL.

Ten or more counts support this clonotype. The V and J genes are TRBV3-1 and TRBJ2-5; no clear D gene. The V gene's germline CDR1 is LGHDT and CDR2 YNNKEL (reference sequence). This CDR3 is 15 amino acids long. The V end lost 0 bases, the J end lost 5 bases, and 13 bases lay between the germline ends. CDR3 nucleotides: TGTGCCAGCAGCCAAGACGGTCGGCCAGCGGAGACCCAGTACTTC. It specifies CASSQDGRPAETQYF.

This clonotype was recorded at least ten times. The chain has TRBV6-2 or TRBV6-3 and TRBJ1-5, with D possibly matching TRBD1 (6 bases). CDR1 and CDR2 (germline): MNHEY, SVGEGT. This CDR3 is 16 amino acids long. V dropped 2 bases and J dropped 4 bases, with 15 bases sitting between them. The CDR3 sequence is CASSYGMGTQNQPQHF. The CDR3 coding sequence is TGTGCCAGCAGTTACGGAATGGGGACACAGAATCAGCCCCAGCATTTT.

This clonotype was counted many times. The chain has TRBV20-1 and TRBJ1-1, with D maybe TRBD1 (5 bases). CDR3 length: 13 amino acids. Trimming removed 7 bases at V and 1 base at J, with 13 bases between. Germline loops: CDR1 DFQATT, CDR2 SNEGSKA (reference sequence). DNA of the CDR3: TGCAGTGTTAAGACAGCGACGAACACTGAAGCTTTCTTT. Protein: CSVKTATNTEAFF.

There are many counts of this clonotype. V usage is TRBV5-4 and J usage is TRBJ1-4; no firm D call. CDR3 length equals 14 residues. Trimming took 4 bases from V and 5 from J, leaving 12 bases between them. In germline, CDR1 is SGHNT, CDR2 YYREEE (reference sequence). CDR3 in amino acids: CASSPGVRNEKLFF. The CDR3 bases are TGTGCCAGCAGCCCCGGAGTGAGGAATGAAAAACTGTTTTTT.

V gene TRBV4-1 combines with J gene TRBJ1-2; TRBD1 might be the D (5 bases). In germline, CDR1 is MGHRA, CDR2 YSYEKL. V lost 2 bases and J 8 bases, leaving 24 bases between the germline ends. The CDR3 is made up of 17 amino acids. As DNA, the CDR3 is TGCGCCAGCAGCCAACCGGTCGCCAGGGTCCGTAGTCGGGGCTACACCTTC. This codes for CASSQPVARVRSRGYTF.

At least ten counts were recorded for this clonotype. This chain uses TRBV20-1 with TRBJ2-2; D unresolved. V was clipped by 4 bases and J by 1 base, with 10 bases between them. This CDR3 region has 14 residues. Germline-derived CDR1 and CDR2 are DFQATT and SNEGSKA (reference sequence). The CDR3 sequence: CSAKVLWNTGELFF. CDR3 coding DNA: TGCAGTGCTAAAGTTTTGTGGAACACCGGGGAGCTGTTTTTT.

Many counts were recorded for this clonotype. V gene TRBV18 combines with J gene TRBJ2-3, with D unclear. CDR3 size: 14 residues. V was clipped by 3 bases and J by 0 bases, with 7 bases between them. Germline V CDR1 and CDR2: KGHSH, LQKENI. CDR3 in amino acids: CASSPAASTDTQYF. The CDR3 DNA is TGTGCCAGCTCACCCGCTGCGAGCACAGATACGCAGTATTTT.

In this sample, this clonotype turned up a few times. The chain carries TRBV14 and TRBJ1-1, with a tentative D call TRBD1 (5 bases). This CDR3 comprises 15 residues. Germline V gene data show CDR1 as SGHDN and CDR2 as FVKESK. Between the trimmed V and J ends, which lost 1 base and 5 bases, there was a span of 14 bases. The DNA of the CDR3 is TGTGCCAGCAGCCAAGCGACGGGGGGGGGTACTGAAGCTTTCTTT. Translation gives CASSQATGGGTEAFF.

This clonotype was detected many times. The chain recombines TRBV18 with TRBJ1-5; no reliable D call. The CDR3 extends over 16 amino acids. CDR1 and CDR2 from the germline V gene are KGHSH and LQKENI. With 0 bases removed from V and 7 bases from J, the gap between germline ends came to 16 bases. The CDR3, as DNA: TGTGCCAGCTCACCACCTGGATTAGTAACCTTGCAGCCCCAGCATTTT. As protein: CASSPPGLVTLQPQHF.

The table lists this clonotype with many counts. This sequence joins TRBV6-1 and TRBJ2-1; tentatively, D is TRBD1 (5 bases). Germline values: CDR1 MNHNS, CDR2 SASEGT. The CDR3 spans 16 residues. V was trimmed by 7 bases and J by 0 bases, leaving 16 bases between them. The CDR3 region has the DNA TGTGCCAGCATCACCTGGGGCGGAAGCTCCTACAATGAGCAGTTCTTC. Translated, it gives CASITWGGSSYNEQFF.

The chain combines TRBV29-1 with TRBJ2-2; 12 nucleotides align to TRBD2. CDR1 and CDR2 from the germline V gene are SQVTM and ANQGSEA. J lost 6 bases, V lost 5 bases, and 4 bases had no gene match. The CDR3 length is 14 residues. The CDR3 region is CSVQTSGSPGELFF. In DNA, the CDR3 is TGCAGCGTTCAGACTAGCGGGAGTCCCGGGGAGCTGTTTTTT.

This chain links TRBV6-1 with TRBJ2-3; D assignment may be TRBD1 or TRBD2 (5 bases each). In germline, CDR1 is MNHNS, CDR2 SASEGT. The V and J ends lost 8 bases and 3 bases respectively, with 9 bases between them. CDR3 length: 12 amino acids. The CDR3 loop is CASEGSTDTQYF. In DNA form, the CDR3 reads TGTGCCAGCGAGGGGTCGACAGATACGCAGTATTTT.

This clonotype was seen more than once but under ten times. The CDR3 is CASSYSGELLSYGYTF. DNA for the CDR3: TGTGCCAGCAGTTACTCAGGGGAACTCCTATCCTATGGCTACACCTTC. The V and J genes are TRBV6-6 and TRBJ1-2; weak D call: TRBD1 (5 bases). Trimming pared 0 bases from V and 4 bases from J, leaving 15 bases between. Germline V lookup: CDR1 MNHNY, CDR2 SVGAGI (reference sequence). The CDR3 runs to 16 residues.

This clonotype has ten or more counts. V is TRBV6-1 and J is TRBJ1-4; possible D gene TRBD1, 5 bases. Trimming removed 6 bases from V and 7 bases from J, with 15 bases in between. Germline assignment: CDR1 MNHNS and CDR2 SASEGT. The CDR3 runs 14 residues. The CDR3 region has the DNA TGTGCCAGCAGCCATAAGAGGGGAATTGAAAAACTGTTTTTT. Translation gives CASSHKRGIEKLFF.

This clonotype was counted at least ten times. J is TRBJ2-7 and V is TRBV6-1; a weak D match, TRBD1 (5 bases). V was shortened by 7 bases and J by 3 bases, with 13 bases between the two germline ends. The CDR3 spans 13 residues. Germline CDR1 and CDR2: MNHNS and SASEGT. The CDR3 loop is CASMARAGYEQYF. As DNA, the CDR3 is TGTGCCAGCATGGCCAGGGCTGGCTACGAGCAGTACTTC.

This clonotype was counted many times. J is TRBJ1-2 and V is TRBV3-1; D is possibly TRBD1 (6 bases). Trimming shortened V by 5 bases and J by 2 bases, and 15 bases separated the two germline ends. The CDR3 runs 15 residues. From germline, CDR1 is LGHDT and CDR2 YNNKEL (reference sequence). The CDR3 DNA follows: TGTGCCAGCAGCACAGATACAACAGGGAACTATGGCTACACCTTC. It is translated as CASSTDTTGNYGYTF. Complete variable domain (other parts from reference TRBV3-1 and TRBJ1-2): DTAVSQTPKYLVTQMGNDKSIKCEQNLGHDTMYWYKQDSKKFLKIMFSYNNKELIINETVPNRFSPKSPDKAHLNLHINSLELGDSAVYFCASSTDTTGNYGYTFGSGTRLTVV.

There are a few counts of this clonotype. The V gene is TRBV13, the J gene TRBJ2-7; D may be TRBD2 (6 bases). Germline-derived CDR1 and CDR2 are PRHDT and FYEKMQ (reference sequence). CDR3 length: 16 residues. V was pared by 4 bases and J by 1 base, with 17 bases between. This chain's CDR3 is CASSSESRGLSYEQYF. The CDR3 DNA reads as TGTGCCAGCAGCTCGGAGTCTCGGGGGTTGTCCTACGAGCAGTACTTC.

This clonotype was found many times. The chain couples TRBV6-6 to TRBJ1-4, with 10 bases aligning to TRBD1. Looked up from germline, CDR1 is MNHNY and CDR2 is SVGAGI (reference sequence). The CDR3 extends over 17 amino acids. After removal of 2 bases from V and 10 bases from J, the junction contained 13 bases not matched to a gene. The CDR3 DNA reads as TGTGCCAGCAGTTACATAAAACCGGGACAGGGGAAAGTAAAACTGTTTTTT. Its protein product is CASSYIKPGQGKVKLFF.

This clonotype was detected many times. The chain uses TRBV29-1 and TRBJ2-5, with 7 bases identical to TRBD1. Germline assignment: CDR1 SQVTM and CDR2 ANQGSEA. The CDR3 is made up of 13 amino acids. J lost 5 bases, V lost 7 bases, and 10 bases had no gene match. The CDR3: CSAATGSEETQYF. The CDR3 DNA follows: TGCAGCGCTGCGACAGGGAGCGAGGAGACCCAGTACTTC.

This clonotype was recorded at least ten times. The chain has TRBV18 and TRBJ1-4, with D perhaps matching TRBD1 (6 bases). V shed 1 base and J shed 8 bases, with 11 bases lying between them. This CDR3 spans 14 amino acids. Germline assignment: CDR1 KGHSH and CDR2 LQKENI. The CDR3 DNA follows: TGTGCCAGCTCACCACTACAGGGAGTAGAAAAACTGTTTTTT. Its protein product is CASSPLQGVEKLFF. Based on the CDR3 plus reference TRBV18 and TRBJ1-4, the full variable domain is NAGVMQNPRHLVRRRGQEARLRCSPMKGHSHVYWYRQLPEEGLKFMVYLQKENIIDESGMPKERFSAEFPKEGPSILRIQQVVRGDSAAYFCASSPLQGVEKLFFGSGTQLSVL.